Below, one T cell receptor (beta chain) is given with its context. The sample is drawn from a study of blood T cell repertoires in COVID-19. Across the study: The origin of the acute and convalescent COVID-19 samples was the United States, Italy and Spain.

In the study's own analysis: Reference gene primer amplification yielded estimated nucleated cell counts. Clones were sequenced by immunoSEQ multiplex PCR, and TCRdb holds only the in-frame ones, with some missing. From that table come the V and J calls and clone size; the DNA was used to work out D and trimming. The sample yields 130,000 or so clones, roughly 83% seen once. The CDR3 has 14 residues. Trimming at V came to 0 bases and at J to 8 bases, leaving 6 bases not matched to a gene. The germline V gene encodes CDR1 MNHEY and CDR2 SVGAGI. Sequenced input: peripheral blood. The sequence was obtained from a woman older than 75 with acute or convalescent COVID-19. The gene calls are TRBV6-5 and TRBJ1-2; the match to TRBD1 covers 7 bases. The CDR3 DNA sequence: TGTGCCAGCAGTTACTCCGACAGGGCTGCGGGCTACACCTTC. This sequence encodes CASSYSDRAAGYTF.